This TCR beta chain was documented in a study of T cell changes during pregnancy in multiple sclerosis. Sequenced by immunoSEQ multiplex PCR; TCRdb stores in-frame clones only, minus some. The table includes about 110,000 clones, approximately 89% detected once. This clone showed up just once. The CDR3 length is 14 residues. With 3 bases removed from V and 8 bases from J, the gap between germline ends came to 13 bases. From germline, CDR1 is MNHNS and CDR2 SASEGT. The chain uses TRBV6-1 and TRBJ1-4, with D possibly TRBD1 on 5 matching bases. Material: peripheral blood, obtained after pregnancy. The sequence came from a female donor with multiple sclerosis, enrolled in a pregnancy study. The CDR3 protein is CASSEPGRSEKLFF. As DNA, the CDR3 is TGTGCCAGCAGTGAGCCAGGGAGGTCGGAAAAACTGTTTTTT.